This T cell receptor beta chain was documented in a study of neurological immune-mediated disorders. This clonotype was observed at least ten times. Antigen: not known. General study points: HTLV-1-associated myelopathy had the most TCR clonal expansion, whereas multiple sclerosis had the least (lower than in healthy controls). CDR3 amino acid sequences found in expanded clones were never shared across subjects, suggesting private repertoires in all groups.

J lost 4 bases, V lost 3 bases, and 5 bases had no gene match. This CDR3 is 15 amino acids long. Germline V gives CDR1 LGHDT, CDR2 YNNKEL (reference sequence). With 10-nucleotide random UMIs, 5'RACE was used to make the cDNA. Using its own MiXCR run on the 5' RACE reads, TCRdb lists one record per CDR3 protein. The sample contains some 48,000 distinct CDR3 sequences, approximately 10% of which appear only once. The chain joins TRBV3-1 to TRBJ1-1, with 10 bases identical to TRBD1. The TCR sequence derives from a woman aged 40 to 50 with HTLV-1-associated myelopathy (HAM/TSP). Material for sequencing was PBMCs. CDR3 nucleotide sequence: TGTGCCAGCAGCCAGGCGGACAGGGGGGGCACTGAAGCTTTCTTT. It codes for CASSQADRGGTEAFF.